The 8 T cell receptor beta chains given below trace back to one sample, sequenced in a study of T cell responses to AZD1222 COVID-19 vaccine. Repertoires were generated with immunoSEQ multiplex PCR, while TCRdb's copy carries only in-frame clones and drops some. This table holds about 79,000 clones, more than 75% found once. The input for sequencing was peripheral blood, taken on day 0 of AZD1222 vaccination. The origin of the receptors is an adult in good health.

The gene calls are TRBV2 and TRBJ2-1; D gene uncertain. Trimming removed 5 bases from V and 7 bases from J, with 12 bases in between. Germline CDR1 SNHLY, CDR2 FYNNEI. This CDR3 has 13 amino acids. CDR3 in amino acids: CASSPDQKNEQFF. The CDR3, as DNA: TGTGCCAGCAGTCCGGACCAGAAGAATGAGCAGTTCTTC.

J is TRBJ2-7 and V is TRBV19; tentatively, D is TRBD2 (5 bases). The CDR3 runs 13 residues. Trimming cost V 1 base and J 3 bases, with 7 bases left between them. The germline CDR1 and CDR2 sequences are LNHDA and SQIVND (reference sequence). The CDR3 loop reads CASSIGTDYEQYF. As DNA, the CDR3 is TGTGCCAGTAGTATAGGGACTGACTACGAGCAGTACTTC.

The CDR3 nucleotides are TGTGCCAGCTCACCTGGGACTAGGGTGTCAGATGAGCAGTTCTTC. This sequence encodes CASSPGTRVSDEQFF. This sequence joins TRBV18 and TRBJ2-1; 8 bases line up with TRBD2. CDR3 size: 15 residues. After removal of 3 bases from V and 8 bases from J, the junction contained 9 bases not matched to a gene. Per the germline V gene, CDR1 is KGHSH and CDR2 is LQKENI.

V usage is TRBV5-6 and J usage is TRBJ2-3; 8 bases agree with TRBD1. The germline V gene encodes CDR1 SGHDT and CDR2 YYEEEE. The CDR3 spans 16 residues. With V trimmed by 2 bases and J by 4 bases, 9 bases remained unmatched. CDR3 coding DNA: TGTGCCAGCAGCTTATACGGGACAGGACATGCAGATACGCAGTATTTT. It yields the protein CASSLYGTGHADTQYF. Complete variable domain (other parts from reference TRBV5-6 and TRBJ2-3): DAGVTQSPTHLIKTRGQQVTLRCSPKSGHDTVSWYQQALGQGPQFIFQYYEEEERQRGNFPDRFSGHQFPNYSSELNVNALLLGDSALYLCASSLYGTGHADTQYFGPGTRLTVL.

V gene TRBV10-3 combines with J gene TRBJ2-1, with 14 bases matching TRBD2. CDR3 length: 16 residues. The germline CDR1 and CDR2 sequences are ENHRY and SYGVKD. The V gene end was trimmed by 0 bases and the J gene end by 9 bases; junction bases not matched to a gene: 4. Here the CDR3 DNA reads TGTGCCATCAGTGAGTCGGGGACTAGCGGGAGTACTGAGCAGTTCTTC. It codes for CAISESGTSGSTEQFF.

This clone was seen once. The chain combines TRBV5-5 with TRBJ2-5, with D maybe TRBD2 (5 bases). Germline V gene sequence: CDR1 SGHKS, CDR2 YYEKEE (reference sequence). V was cut by 4 bases and J by 5 bases, with 21 bases left in between. The CDR3 runs to 16 residues. The CDR3 bases are TGTGCCAGCAGCACATCACGGGTCTATGGGAGTGAGACCCAGTACTTC. Encoded protein: CASSTSRVYGSETQYF.

This clone was detected a few times. The CDR3 bases are TGTGCCAGCAGTATTATACAGGGGACCTATGGCTACACCTTC. It specifies CASSIIQGTYGYTF. This chain links TRBV28 with TRBJ1-2; 7 positions agree with TRBD1. The CDR3 spans 14 residues. Germline trimming cut 5 bases from V and 4 bases from J; bases unmatched to any gene: 7. Per the germline V gene, CDR1 is MDHEN and CDR2 is SYDVKM.

The CDR3: CARSPGQGARKTQYF. CDR3 DNA sequence: TGTGCCAGAAGCCCCGGACAGGGGGCAAGGAAGACCCAGTACTTC. This sequence joins TRBV5-3 and TRBJ2-5; 11 positions agree with TRBD1. TRBV5-3 falls under the ORF class, with uncertain function. The V segment lost 4 bases and the J segment 6 bases; nucleotides outside the gene matches: 8. CDR3 length equals 15 residues.